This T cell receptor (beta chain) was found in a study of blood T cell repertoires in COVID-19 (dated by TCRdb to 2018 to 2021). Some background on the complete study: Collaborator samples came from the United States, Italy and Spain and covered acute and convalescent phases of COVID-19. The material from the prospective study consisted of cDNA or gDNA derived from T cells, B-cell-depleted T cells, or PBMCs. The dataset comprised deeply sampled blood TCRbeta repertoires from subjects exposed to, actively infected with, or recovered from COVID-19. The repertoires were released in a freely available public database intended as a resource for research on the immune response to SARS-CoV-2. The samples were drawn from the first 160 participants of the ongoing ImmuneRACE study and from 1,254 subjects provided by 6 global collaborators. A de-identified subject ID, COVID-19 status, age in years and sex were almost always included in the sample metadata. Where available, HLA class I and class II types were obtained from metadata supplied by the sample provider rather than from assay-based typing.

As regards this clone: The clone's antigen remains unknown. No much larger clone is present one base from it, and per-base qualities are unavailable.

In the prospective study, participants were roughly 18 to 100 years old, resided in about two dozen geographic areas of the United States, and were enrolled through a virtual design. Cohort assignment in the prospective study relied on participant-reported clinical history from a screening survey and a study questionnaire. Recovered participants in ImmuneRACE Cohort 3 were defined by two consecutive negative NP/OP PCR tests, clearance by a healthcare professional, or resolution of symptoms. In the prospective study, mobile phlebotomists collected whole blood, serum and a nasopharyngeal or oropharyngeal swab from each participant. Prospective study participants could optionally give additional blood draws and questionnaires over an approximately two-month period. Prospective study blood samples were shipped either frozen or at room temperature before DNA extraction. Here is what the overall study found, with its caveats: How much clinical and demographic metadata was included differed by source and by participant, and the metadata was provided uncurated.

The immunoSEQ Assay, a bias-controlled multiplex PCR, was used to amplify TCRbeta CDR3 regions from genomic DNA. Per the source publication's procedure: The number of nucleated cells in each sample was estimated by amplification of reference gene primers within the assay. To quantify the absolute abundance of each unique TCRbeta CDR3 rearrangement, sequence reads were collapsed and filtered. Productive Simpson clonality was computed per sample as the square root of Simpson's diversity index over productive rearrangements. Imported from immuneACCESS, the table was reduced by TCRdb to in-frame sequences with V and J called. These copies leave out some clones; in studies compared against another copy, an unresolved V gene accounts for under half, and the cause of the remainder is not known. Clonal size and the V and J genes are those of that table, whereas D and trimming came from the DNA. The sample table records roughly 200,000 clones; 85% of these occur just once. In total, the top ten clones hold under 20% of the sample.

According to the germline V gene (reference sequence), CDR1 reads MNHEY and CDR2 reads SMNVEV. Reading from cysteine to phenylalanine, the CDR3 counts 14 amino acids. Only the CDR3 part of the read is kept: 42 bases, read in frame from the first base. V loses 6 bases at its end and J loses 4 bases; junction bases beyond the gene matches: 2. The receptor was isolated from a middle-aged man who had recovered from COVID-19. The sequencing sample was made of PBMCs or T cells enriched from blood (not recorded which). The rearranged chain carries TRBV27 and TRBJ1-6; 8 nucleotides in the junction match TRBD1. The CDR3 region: CASRDRVYNSPLHF. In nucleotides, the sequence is TGTGCCAGCAGGGACAGGGTGTATAATTCACCCCTCCACTTT.